The rows below give T cell receptor beta chains drawn from one sample of a study of cytotoxic CD8 clonotypes in ibrutinib-treated CLL. Repertoires were generated with immunoSEQ multiplex PCR, while TCRdb's copy carries only in-frame clones and drops some. The sample lists more than 200,000 clones, under 75% occurring once. The specimen was PBMCs, collected after 24 months of ibrutinib treatment. The receptors shown here come from a human donor with chronic lymphocytic leukemia. The CDR3 runs from the conserved cysteine through the conserved F or W. D genes are given only for firm matches. Only some rows state a clone size, as once, few, many or a class for expanded clones.

j_gene,d_gene,abundance,v_gene,len,CDR3aa,CDR3nt
TRBJ1-2,TRBD1,NA,TRBV2,15,CASMDRGQLGYGYTF,TGTGCCAGCATGGACAGGGGGCAGTTAGGCTATGGCTACACCTTC
TRBJ2-1,NA,NA,TRBV6-6,15,CASSRGPGEGNEQFF,TGTGCCAGCAGCCGCGGACCAGGGGAAGGCAATGAGCAGTTCTTC
TRBJ2-7,NA,once,TRBV5-4,15,CASSLGGGTSYEQYF,TGTGCCAGCAGCTTGGGTGGCGGGACCTCCTACGAGCAGTACTTC
TRBJ2-3,TRBD1,NA,TRBV7-2,18,CASSVGTGQTPSTDTQYF,TGTGCCAGCAGCGTAGGGACAGGACAAACACCTAGCACAGATACGCAGTATTTT
TRBJ2-2,NA,NA,TRBV5-1,13,CASAISSTGELFF,TGCGCCAGCGCGATCAGTTCAACCGGGGAGCTGTTTTTT
TRBJ2-5,TRBD2,NA,TRBV7-3,15,CASSLVPSGQETQYF,TGTGCCAGCAGCTTGGTGCCTAGCGGCCAAGAGACCCAGTACTTC
TRBJ2-2,NA,NA,TRBV28,15,CASSFYSAQTGELFF,TGTGCCAGCAGTTTTTATTCAGCGCAGACCGGGGAGCTGTTTTTT
TRBJ2-3,NA,NA,TRBV7-9,12,CASSLSTDTQYF,TGTGCCAGCAGCTTGTCTACAGATACGCAGTATTTT
TRBJ2-3,NA,NA,TRBV5-1,14,CASSPLGVSDTQYF,TGCGCCAGCAGCCCCCTGGGAGTCTCAGATACGCAGTATTTT
TRBJ2-5,NA,once,TRBV6-5,10,CATKLRTQYF,TGTGCCACCAAACTTCGGACCCAGTACTTC
TRBJ2-1,TRBD2,NA,TRBV29-1,13,CSGTSGGGYEQFF,TGCAGCGGAACGAGCGGGGGGGGATATGAGCAGTTCTTC
TRBJ1-2,NA,few,TRBV20-1,10,CSVQGAGYTF,TGCAGTGTCCAGGGTGCCGGCTACACCTTC
TRBJ2-6,TRBD1,once,TRBV6-1,15,CATQGARSGANVLTF,TGTGCCACCCAGGGGGCGCGCTCTGGGGCCAACGTCCTGACTTTC
TRBJ2-3,TRBD1,NA,TRBV7-9,15,CASSVDRDRTDTQYF,TGTGCCAGCAGCGTAGACAGGGATAGGACAGATACGCAGTATTTT
TRBJ2-1,TRBD2,NA,TRBV29-1,16,CSVEPPGTKDYNEQFF,TGCAGCGTCGAGCCCCCCGGGACTAAAGACTACAATGAGCAGTTCTTC
TRBJ1-2,NA,NA,TRBV4-3,15,CASSQGYRANYGYTF,TGCGCCAGCAGCCAAGGGTACAGGGCTAACTATGGCTACACCTTC
TRBJ1-1,NA,NA,TRBV6-5,15,CASSYLPPGNTEAFF,TGTGCCAGCAGTTACCTCCCGCCGGGGAACACTGAAGCTTTCTTT
TRBJ1-4,TRBD1,NA,TRBV11-2,15,CASSPHPDREEKLFF,TGTGCCAGCAGCCCCCACCCGGACAGGGAAGAAAAACTGTTTTTT
TRBJ2-1,NA,NA,TRBV25-1,16,CASSAGSTGPYNEQFF,TGTGCCAGCTCGGCGGGGAGTACAGGCCCCTACAATGAGCAGTTCTTC
TRBJ2-7,NA,NA,TRBV5-1,13,CASKGEGTYEQYF,TGCGCCAGCAAAGGCGAGGGCACCTACGAGCAGTACTTC
TRBJ2-3,TRBD1,NA,TRBV7-3,15,CASSSTGQGADTQYF,TGTGCCAGCAGCTCCACCGGACAGGGAGCAGATACGCAGTATTTT
TRBJ1-1,TRBD1,NA,TRBV2,15,CASRTGTGLNTEAFF,TGTGCCAGCAGAACCGGGACAGGATTGAACACTGAAGCTTTCTTT
TRBJ2-1,TRBD2,NA,TRBV29-1,16,CSVEGLRGGNYNEQFF,TGCAGCGTTGAAGGCCTCCGGGGGGGGAACTACAATGAGCAGTTCTTC
TRBJ2-5,NA,NA,TRBV14,14,CASSQDIRGGTQYF,TGTGCCAGCAGCCAAGATATCCGGGGAGGGACCCAGTACTTC
TRBJ2-1,NA,few,TRBV11-2,12,CASSRLTNEQFF,TGTGCCAGCAGCCGTCTCACGAATGAGCAGTTCTTC
TRBJ2-1,NA,NA,TRBV19,13,CASSMSEVHEQFF,TGTGCCAGTAGTATGTCCGAAGTCCATGAGCAGTTCTTC
TRBJ2-2,TRBD1,few,TRBV6-1,16,CASSDRQGDGTGELFF,TGTGCCAGCAGTGATAGGCAGGGGGACGGCACCGGGGAGCTGTTTTTT
TRBJ2-2,NA,few,TRBV27,14,CASSLSPRTGELFF,TGTGCCAGCAGTTTATCCCCACGCACCGGGGAGCTGTTTTTT
TRBJ1-5,TRBD1,NA,TRBV4-1,19,CASSQGGTGARKWNQPQHF,TGCGCCAGCAGCCAGGGAGGAACAGGGGCGCGAAAGTGGAATCAGCCCCAGCATTTT
TRBJ1-5,TRBD1,NA,TRBV28,15,CASSSPTGSNQPQHF,TGTGCCAGCAGTTCCCCGACAGGGAGCAATCAGCCCCAGCATTTT
TRBJ1-4,NA,NA,TRBV28,15,CASSLWGESNEKLFF,TGTGCCAGCAGTTTATGGGGGGAATCTAATGAAAAACTGTTTTTT
TRBJ2-1,NA,NA,TRBV27,11,CASTSWGAQFF,TGTGCCAGCACTTCGTGGGGAGCGCAGTTCTTC
TRBJ2-7,TRBD2,NA,TRBV9,16,CASSVDSTSVSYEQYF,TGTGCCAGCAGCGTCGACTCGACTAGCGTTTCCTACGAGCAGTACTTC
TRBJ1-5,NA,NA,TRBV7-9,16,CASSPGPLGGNQPQHF,TGTGCCAGCAGTCCTGGACCGCTGGGAGGTAATCAGCCCCAGCATTTT
TRBJ2-5,NA,NA,TRBV27,15,CASWVTEPWGETQYF,TGTGCCAGCTGGGTTACGGAACCTTGGGGGGAGACCCAGTACTTC
TRBJ2-3,NA,NA,TRBV13,14,CASSSDSRTDTQYF,TGTGCCAGCAGCTCGGACAGCCGCACAGATACGCAGTATTTT
TRBJ2-3,NA,NA,TRBV18,13,CASSSSVQDTQYF,TGTGCCAGCTCAAGTTCGGTTCAAGATACGCAGTATTTT
TRBJ2-1,NA,NA,TRBV27,11,CATQDYNEQFF,TGTGCCACGCAAGATTACAATGAGCAGTTCTTC
TRBJ2-2,NA,once,TRBV6-1,14,CASSEGRLGTEAHF,TGTGCCAGCAGTGAGGGGCGTCTTGGGACCGAAGCCCATTTT
TRBJ2-1,TRBD2,NA,TRBV19,14,CASSILAGSDEQFF,TGTGCCAGTAGTATACTAGCGGGAAGTGATGAGCAGTTCTTC
TRBJ2-2,NA,NA,TRBV27,14,CASTQIGDTGELFF,TGTGCCAGCACCCAAATAGGGGACACCGGGGAGCTGTTTTTT
TRBJ2-7,TRBD2,NA,TRBV7-8,18,CASSPLKPSGSRSYEQYF,TGTGCCAGCAGCCCGTTAAAGCCAAGCGGGAGCCGGTCCTACGAGCAGTACTTC
TRBJ1-1,NA,NA,TRBV27,12,CASSAWTGEAFF,TGTGCCAGCAGTGCCTGGACCGGAGAAGCTTTCTTT
TRBJ2-7,NA,NA,TRBV28,12,CASSLTTYEQYF,TGTGCCAGCAGCCTTACTACCTACGAGCAGTACTTC
TRBJ2-2,NA,few,TRBV28,15,CASRTFPGSTGELFF,TGTGCCAGCAGGACCTTCCCCGGGAGCACCGGGGAGCTGTTTTTT
TRBJ2-2,NA,NA,TRBV7-3,18,CASSLKMVPSALTGELFF,TGTGCCAGCAGCTTAAAAATGGTGCCTAGCGCGTTGACCGGGGAGCTGTTTTTT
TRBJ2-7,NA,NA,TRBV10-3,16,CAIAPGLPPVTYEQYF,TGTGCCATTGCCCCAGGACTGCCTCCGGTTACCTACGAGCAGTACTTC
TRBJ2-5,NA,NA,TRBV27,15,CASSAETRARETQYF,TGTGCCAGCAGTGCAGAGACTAGAGCTCGGGAGACCCAGTACTTC
TRBJ1-4,NA,NA,TRBV9,15,CASSITGSRGEKLFF,TGTGCCAGCAGCATTACCGGGTCCCGGGGTGAAAAACTGTTTTTT
TRBJ1-1,NA,NA,TRBV5-1,12,CANSSSNTEAFF,TGCGCCAACAGCTCCTCTAACACTGAAGCTTTCTTT
TRBJ2-7,NA,NA,TRBV15,16,CATSGGSGTAGGEQYF,TGTGCCACCAGCGGTGGGTCCGGGACCGCCGGGGGTGAGCAGTACTTC
TRBJ2-3,TRBD2,NA,TRBV6-6,16,CASSYSTSGSTDTQYF,TGTGCCAGCAGTTACTCGACTAGCGGGAGCACAGATACGCAGTATTTT
TRBJ2-7,NA,NA,TRBV11-3,11,CASSLTYEQYF,TGTGCCAGCAGCTTAACCTACGAGCAGTACTTC
TRBJ1-4,TRBD1,NA,TRBV6-5,15,CASKLMDREGEKLFF,TGTGCCAGCAAATTAATGGACAGGGAAGGGGAAAAACTGTTTTTT
TRBJ2-1,TRBD2,NA,TRBV5-1,15,CASSLEAGGYNEQFF,TGCGCCAGCAGCTTGGAAGCGGGAGGGTACAATGAGCAGTTCTTC